This paragraph covers one T cell receptor beta chain sequence. Its antigen remains unknown. These data come from a study of cytomegalovirus exposure and HLA in healthy donors. Study-wide results and limits: In all likelihood, a cluster of highly shared sequence variants was a sequencing artifact. Associated with HLA alleles at 0.05 false discovery rate in a later analysis were 16,951 TCR beta sequences.

PCR used 60 Vbeta primers and 13 Jbeta primers. The protocol was immunoSEQ multiplex PCR, while the TCRdb copy is restricted to in-frame clones and leaves out a portion. The sample comprises over 80,000 clones, approximately 70% of which are singletons, and under 4.5% rests with the top ten. This CDR3 has 14 amino acids. V lost 5 bases to trimming and J lost 8 bases; unmatched junction nucleotides: 8. The germline V gene encodes CDR1 SGHTA and CDR2 FQGTGA. This clonotype was sampled from a middle-aged man in good health and CMV-seronegative. J is TRBJ1-1 and V is TRBV7-3; TRBD1 matches 10 bases. Sequencing was carried out using PBMCs. As DNA, the CDR3 is TGTGCCAGCAGCCTGGGACAGGGGCGATCGGAAGCTTTCTTT. It translates to CASSLGQGRSEAFF.